This T cell receptor beta chain was sequenced in a study of cytomegalovirus exposure and HLA in healthy donors. This PCR relied on a set of 60 Vbeta primers and 13 Jbeta primers. The data were produced by immunoSEQ multiplex PCR, yet TCRdb's version contains in-frame clones alone and is incomplete. The sample consists of 65,000 to 90,000 clones, roughly 78% of them appearing once. This CDR3 is 14 amino acids long. V shed 6 bases and J 6 bases; nucleotides not matched to a gene: 4. Germline loops: CDR1 WSHSY, CDR2 SAAADI. The chain recombines TRBV10-2 with TRBJ1-5, with TRBD1 matching over 11 bases. Material for sequencing was PBMCs. The sequence came from a man in his late teens or twenties in good health and CMV-seronegative. CDR3 region: CASSGTGGSQPQHF. The CDR3 nucleotides are TGCGCCAGCAGCGGGACAGGGGGGAGTCAGCCCCAGCATTTT.